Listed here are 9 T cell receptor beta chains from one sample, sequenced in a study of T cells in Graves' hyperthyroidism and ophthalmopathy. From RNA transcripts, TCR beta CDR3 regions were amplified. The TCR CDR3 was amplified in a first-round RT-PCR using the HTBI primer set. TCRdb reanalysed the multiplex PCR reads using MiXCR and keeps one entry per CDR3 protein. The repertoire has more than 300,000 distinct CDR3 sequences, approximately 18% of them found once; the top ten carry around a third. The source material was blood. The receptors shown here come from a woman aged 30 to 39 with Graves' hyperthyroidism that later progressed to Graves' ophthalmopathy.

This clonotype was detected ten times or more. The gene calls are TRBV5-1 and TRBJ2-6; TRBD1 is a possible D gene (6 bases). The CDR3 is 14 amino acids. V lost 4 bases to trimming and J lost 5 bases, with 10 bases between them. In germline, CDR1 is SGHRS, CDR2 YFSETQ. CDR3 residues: CASSPGTRANVLTF. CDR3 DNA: TGCGCCAGCAGCCCCGGGACACGGGCCAACGTCCTGACTTTC.

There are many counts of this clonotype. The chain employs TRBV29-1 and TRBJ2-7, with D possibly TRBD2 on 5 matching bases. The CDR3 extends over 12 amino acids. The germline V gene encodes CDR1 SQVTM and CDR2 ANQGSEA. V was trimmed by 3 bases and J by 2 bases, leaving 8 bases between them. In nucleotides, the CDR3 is TGCAGCGTTGAGGTCGGGACCTACGAGCAGTACTTC. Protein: CSVEVGTYEQYF.

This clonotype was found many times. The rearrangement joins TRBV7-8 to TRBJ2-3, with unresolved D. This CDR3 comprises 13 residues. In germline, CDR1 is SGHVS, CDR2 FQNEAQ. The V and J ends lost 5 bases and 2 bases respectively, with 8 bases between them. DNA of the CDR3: TGTGCCAGCAGCGGGTTAGCCACAGATACGCAGTATTTT. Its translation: CASSGLATDTQYF.

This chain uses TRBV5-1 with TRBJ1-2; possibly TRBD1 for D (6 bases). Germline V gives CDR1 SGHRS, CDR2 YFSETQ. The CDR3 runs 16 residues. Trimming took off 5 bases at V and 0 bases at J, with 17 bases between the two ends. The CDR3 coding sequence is TGCGCCAGCAGAACCGGGACATACCCTACTAACTATGGCTACACCTTC. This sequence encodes CASRTGTYPTNYGYTF. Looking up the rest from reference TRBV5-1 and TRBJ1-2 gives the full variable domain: KAGVTQTPRYLIKTRGQQVTLSCSPISGHRSVSWYQQTPGQGLQFLFEYFSETQRNKGNFPGRFSGRQFSNSRSEMNVSTLELGDSALYLCASRTGTYPTNYGYTFGSGTRLTVV.

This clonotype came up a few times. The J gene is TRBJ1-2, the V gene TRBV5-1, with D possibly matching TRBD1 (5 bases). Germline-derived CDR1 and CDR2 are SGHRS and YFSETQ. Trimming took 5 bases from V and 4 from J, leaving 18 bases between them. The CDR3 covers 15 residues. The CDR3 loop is CASRTGTTAGYGYTF. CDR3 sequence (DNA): TGCGCCAGCAGGACCGGGACCACTGCGGGCTATGGCTACACCTTC.

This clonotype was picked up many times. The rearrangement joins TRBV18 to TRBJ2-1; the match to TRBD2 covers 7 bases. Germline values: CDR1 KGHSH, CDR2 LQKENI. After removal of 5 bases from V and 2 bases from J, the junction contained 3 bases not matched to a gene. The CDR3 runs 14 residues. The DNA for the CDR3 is TGTGCCAGCTCAATCGGGGGGACCTACAATGAGCAGTTCTTC. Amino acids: CASSIGGTYNEQFF.

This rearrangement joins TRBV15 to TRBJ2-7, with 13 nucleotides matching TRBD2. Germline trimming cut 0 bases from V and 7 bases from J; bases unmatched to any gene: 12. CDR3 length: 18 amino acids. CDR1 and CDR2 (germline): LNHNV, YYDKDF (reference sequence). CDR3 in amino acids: CATSRDPITSGGAGEQYF. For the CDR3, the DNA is TGTGCCACCAGCAGAGATCCGATAACTAGCGGGGGGGCAGGGGAGCAGTACTTC. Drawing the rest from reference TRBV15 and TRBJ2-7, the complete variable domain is DAMVIQNPRYQVTQFGKPVTLSCSQTLNHNVMYWYQQKSSQAPKLLFHYYDKDFNNEADTPDNFQSRRPNTSFCFLDIRSPGLGDTAMYLCATSRDPITSGGAGEQYFGPGTRLTVT.

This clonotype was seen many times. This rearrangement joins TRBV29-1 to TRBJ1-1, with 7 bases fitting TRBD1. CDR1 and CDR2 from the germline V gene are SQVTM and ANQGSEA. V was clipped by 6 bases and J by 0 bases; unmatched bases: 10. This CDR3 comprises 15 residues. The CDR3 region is CSVHRGRLMNTEAFF. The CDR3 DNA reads TGCAGCGTCCACAGGGGCCGATTAATGAACACTGAAGCTTTCTTT.

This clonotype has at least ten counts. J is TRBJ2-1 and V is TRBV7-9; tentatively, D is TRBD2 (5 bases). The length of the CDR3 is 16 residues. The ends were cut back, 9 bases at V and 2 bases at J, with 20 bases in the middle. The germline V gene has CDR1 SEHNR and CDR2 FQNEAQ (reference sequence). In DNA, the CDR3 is TGTGCCAGTCCAGTAGGCGACTACGGCCCCTACAATGAGCAGTTCTTC. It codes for CASPVGDYGPYNEQFF. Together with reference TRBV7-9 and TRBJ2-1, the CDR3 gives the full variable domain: DTGVSQNPRHKITKRGQNVTFRCDPISEHNRLYWYRQTLGQGPEFLTYFQNEAQLEKSRLLSDRFSAERPKGSFSTLEIQRTEQGDSAMYLCASPVGDYGPYNEQFFGPGTRLTVL.